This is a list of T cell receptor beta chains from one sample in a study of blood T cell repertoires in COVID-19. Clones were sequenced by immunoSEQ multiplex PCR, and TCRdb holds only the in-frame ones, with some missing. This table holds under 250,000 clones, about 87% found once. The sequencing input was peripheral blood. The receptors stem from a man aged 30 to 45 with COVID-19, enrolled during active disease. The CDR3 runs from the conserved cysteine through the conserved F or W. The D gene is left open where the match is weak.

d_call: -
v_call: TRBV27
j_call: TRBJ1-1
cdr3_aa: CASSLRVRDNTRTEAFF
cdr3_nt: TGTGCCAGCAGTTTAAGGGTCCGGGATAATACACGTACTGAAGCTTTCTTT

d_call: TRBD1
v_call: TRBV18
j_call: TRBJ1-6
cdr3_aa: CASSPPAGTGSSYNSPLHF
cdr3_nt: TGTGCCAGCTCACCACCGGCGGGGACAGGCAGCTCCTATAATTCACCCCTCCACTTT

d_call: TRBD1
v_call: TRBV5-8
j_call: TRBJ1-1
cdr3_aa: CASSHRTGGRVNTEAFF
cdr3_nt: TGTGCCAGCAGCCATCGGACAGGGGGCAGGGTGAACACTGAAGCTTTCTTT

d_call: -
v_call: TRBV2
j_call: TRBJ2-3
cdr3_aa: CASSESSSTDTQYF
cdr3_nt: TGTGCCAGCAGTGAGTCTTCTAGCACAGATACGCAGTATTTT

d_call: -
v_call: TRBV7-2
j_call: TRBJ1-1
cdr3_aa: CASSLDLPTGMNTEAFF
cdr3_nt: TGTGCCAGCAGCTTAGACCTCCCGACAGGAATGAACACTGAAGCTTTCTTT

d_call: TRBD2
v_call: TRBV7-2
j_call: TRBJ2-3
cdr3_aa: CASSPGGPVDTQYF
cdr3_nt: TGTGCCAGCAGCCCGGGGGGGCCTGTAGATACGCAGTATTTT

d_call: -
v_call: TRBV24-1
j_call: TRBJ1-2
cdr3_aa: CATSDRGSGVIGGYTF
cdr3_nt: TGTGCCACCAGTGATCGCGGGTCCGGGGTCATTGGAGGCTACACCTTC

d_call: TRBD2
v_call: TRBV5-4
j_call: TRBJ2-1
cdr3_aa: CASSLTSGHNEQFF
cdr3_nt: TGTGCCAGCAGCCTGACTAGCGGGCACAATGAGCAGTTCTTC

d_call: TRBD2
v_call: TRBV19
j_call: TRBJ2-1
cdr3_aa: CASDTGTSGYNEQFF
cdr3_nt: TGTGCCAGTGACACCGGGACTAGCGGGTACAATGAGCAGTTCTTC

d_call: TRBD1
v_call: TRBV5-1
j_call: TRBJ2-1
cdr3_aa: CASSSPAGGPYNEQFF
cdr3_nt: TGCGCCAGCAGCTCTCCCGCAGGGGGCCCCTACAATGAGCAGTTCTTC

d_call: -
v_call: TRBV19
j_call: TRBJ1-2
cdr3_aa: CASRARQAYGYTF
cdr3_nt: TGTGCCAGTAGGGCCCGACAGGCGTATGGCTACACCTTC

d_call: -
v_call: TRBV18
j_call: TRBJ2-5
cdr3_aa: CASSPWGRGYQETQYF
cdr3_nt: TGTGCCAGCTCCCCCTGGGGGAGGGGGTACCAAGAGACCCAGTACTTC

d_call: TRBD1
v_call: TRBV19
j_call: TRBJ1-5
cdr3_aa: CASTERQGDSNQPQHF
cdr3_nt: TGTGCCAGTACCGAGAGACAGGGAGATAGCAATCAGCCCCAGCATTTT